A selection of T cell receptor beta chains follows, all from one sample in a study of T cell changes during pregnancy in multiple sclerosis. Generated by immunoSEQ multiplex PCR, the TCRdb table keeps only in-frame clones and is missing some. The sample has 70,000 or so clones, around 90% seen once; the top ten hold almost 0.3%. This specimen consisted of CD4+ T cells from peripheral blood mononuclear cells, obtained after pregnancy. The receptors shown here come from a female donor with multiple sclerosis, enrolled in a pregnancy study. Both conserved end residues are part of each CDR3. Each record gives: CDR3 protein, V gene, J gene.

cdr3_aa: CASSGSGLIGGPQHF
v_call: TRBV6-1
j_call: TRBJ1-5

cdr3_aa: CASSYTQDSLQEKLFF
v_call: TRBV7-9
j_call: TRBJ1-4

cdr3_aa: CASTSGSRVAEAFF
v_call: TRBV19
j_call: TRBJ1-1

cdr3_aa: CASSLSPGTANEQFF
v_call: TRBV7-2
j_call: TRBJ2-1

cdr3_aa: CASSASGTYEQYF
v_call: TRBV10-1
j_call: TRBJ2-7

cdr3_aa: CASSQDLGGYGDGYTF
v_call: TRBV14
j_call: TRBJ1-2

cdr3_aa: CASRNPSGLAGGVSYEQYF
v_call: TRBV23-1
j_call: TRBJ2-7

cdr3_aa: CASTSSGGGTEAFF
v_call: TRBV5-1
j_call: TRBJ1-1

cdr3_aa: CASSVAPGLGGGEQYF
v_call: TRBV9
j_call: TRBJ2-7

cdr3_aa: CASSLGVSSYNEQFF
v_call: TRBV5-1
j_call: TRBJ2-1

cdr3_aa: CASSPGTGDEAFF
v_call: TRBV5-1
j_call: TRBJ1-1

cdr3_aa: CASSLGGTVLNTIYF
v_call: TRBV11-2
j_call: TRBJ1-3

cdr3_aa: CASSEGGGYTF
v_call: TRBV6-1
j_call: TRBJ1-2

cdr3_aa: CASSSSSGGAGELFF
v_call: TRBV7-3
j_call: TRBJ2-2

cdr3_aa: CASSYSTGSGNTIYF
v_call: TRBV6-5
j_call: TRBJ1-3

cdr3_aa: CAWSVKANEKLFF
v_call: TRBV30
j_call: TRBJ1-4